The T cell receptor (beta chain) under discussion was sequenced for a study of Graves' ophthalmopathy and Graves' hyperthyroidism. General observations from the study: Using 13 signatures, a model distinguished ophthalmopathy from stable hyperthyroidism, reaching around 90% sensitivity and 81.08% specificity. The majority of expanded thyroid clonotypes above 0.001 frequency also occurred in blood.

Patients were diagnosed from clinical symptoms, serum thyroxine, TRAb, thyroid ultrasound and orbital computed tomography. The CDR3 has 12 residues. V dropped 4 bases and J dropped 7 bases, with 10 bases sitting between them. In germline, CDR1 is MNHEY, CDR2 SMNVEV (reference sequence). Amplification from RNA transcripts yielded the TCR beta CDR3 regions. HTBI primers served in a first-round RT-PCR, which a second-round multiplex PCR followed. TCRdb independently ran MiXCR on the multiplex PCR reads; one entry per CDR3 protein. In the table there are hundreds of thousands of distinct CDR3 sequences, about 22% of which are singletons. This clonotype was seen at least ten times. The antigen remains unidentified.

The sequence was obtained from a woman aged 50 to 60 with Graves' ophthalmopathy. The chain is built from TRBV27 and TRBJ1-2; weak D call: TRBD1 (5 bases). The material sequenced was peripheral blood. Written as DNA, the CDR3 is TGTGCCAGCAGTTCAGGGACGAGTGGCTACACCTTC. It specifies CASSSGTSGYTF.